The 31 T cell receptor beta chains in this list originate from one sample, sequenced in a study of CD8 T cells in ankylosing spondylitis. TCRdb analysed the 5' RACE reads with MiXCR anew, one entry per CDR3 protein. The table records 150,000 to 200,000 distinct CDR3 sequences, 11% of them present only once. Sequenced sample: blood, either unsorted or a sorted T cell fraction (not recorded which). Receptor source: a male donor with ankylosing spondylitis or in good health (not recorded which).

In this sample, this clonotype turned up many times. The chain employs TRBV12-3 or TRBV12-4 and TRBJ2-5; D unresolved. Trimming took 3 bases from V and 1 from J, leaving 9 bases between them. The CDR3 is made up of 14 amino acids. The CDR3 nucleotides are TGTGCCAGCAGTTTCGGTCGGACCCAAGAGACCCAGTACTTC. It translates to CASSFGRTQETQYF.

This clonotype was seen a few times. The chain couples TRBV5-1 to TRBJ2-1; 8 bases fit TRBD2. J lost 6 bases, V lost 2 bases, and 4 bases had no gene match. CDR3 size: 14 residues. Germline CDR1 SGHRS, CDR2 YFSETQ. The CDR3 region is CASSFGTRFNEQFF. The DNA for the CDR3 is TGCGCCAGCAGCTTTGGGACTAGATTCAATGAGCAGTTCTTC.

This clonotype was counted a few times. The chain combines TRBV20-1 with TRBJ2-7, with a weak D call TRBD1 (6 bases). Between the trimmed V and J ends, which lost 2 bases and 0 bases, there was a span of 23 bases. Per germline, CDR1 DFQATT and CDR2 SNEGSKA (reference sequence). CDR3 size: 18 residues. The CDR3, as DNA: TGCAGTGCTAGACTCAGCGGTGCCGGGACAATAAGCTCCTACGAGCAGTACTTC. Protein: CSARLSGAGTISSYEQYF.

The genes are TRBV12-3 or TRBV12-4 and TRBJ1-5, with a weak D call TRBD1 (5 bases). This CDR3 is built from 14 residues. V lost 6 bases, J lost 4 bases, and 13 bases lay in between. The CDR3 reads CASRSWGGNQPQHF. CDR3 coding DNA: TGTGCCAGCAGGTCCTGGGGGGGGAATCAGCCCCAGCATTTT.

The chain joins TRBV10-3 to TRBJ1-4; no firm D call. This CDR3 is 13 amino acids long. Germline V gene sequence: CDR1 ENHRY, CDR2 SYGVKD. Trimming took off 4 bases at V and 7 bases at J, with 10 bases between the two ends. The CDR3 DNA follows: TGTGCCATCAGTGGCATTCTGAGTGAAAAACTGTTTTTT. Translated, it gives CAISGILSEKLFF.

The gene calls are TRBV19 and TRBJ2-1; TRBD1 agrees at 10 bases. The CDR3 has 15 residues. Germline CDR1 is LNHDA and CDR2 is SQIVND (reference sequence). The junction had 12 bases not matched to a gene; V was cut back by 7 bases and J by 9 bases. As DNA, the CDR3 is TGTGCCAGTACCCTGGACAGGGGGTATTTTGGTGAGCAGTTCTTC. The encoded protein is CASTLDRGYFGEQFF.

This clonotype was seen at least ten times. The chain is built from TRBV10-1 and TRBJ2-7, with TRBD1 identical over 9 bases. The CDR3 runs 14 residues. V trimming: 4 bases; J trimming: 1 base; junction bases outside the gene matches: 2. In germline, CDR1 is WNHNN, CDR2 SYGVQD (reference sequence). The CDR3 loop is CASSAGTGSYEQYF. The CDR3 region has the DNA TGCGCCAGCAGTGCCGGGACAGGGTCCTACGAGCAGTACTTC.

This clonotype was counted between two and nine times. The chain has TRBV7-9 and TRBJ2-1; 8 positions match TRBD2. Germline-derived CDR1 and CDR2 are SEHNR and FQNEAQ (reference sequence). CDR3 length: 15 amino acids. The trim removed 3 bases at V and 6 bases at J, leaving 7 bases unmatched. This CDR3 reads CASSFGLAGTNEQFF. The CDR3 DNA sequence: TGTGCCAGCAGCTTCGGGTTAGCGGGAACCAATGAGCAGTTCTTC.

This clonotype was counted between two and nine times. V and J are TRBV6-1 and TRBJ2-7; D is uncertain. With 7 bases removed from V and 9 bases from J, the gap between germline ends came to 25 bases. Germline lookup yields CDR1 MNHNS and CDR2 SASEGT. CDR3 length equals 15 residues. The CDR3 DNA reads TGTGCCAGCATTGTCTCACCCGATGACCTACGAGGGCAGTACTTC. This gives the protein CASIVSPDDLRGQYF.

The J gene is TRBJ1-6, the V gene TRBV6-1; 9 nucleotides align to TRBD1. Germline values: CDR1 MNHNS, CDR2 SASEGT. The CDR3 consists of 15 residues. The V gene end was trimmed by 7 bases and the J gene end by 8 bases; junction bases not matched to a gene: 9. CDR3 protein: CASKVTGGIDSPLHF. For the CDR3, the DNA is TGTGCCAGCAAAGTGACAGGGGGAATTGATTCACCCCTCCACTTT.

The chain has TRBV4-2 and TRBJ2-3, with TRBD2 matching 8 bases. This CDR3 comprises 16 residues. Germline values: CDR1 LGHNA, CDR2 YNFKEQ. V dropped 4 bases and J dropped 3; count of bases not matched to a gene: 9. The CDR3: CASSPIFSGGTDTQYF. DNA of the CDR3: TGTGCCAGCAGCCCCATCTTTTCGGGAGGGACAGATACGCAGTATTTT.

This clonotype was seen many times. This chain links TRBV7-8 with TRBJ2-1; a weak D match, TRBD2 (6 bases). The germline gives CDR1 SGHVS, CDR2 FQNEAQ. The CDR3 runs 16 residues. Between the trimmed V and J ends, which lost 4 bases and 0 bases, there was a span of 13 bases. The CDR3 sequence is CASSWVGGSSYNEQFF. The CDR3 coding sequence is TGTGCCAGCAGCTGGGTCGGGGGTAGCTCCTACAATGAGCAGTTCTTC. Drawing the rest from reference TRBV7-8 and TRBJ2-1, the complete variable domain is GAGVSQSPRYKVAKRGQDVALRCDPISGHVSLFWYQQALGQGPEFLTYFQNEAQLDKSGLPSDRFFAERPEGSVSTLKIQRTQQEDSAVYLCASSWVGGSSYNEQFFGPGTRLTVL.

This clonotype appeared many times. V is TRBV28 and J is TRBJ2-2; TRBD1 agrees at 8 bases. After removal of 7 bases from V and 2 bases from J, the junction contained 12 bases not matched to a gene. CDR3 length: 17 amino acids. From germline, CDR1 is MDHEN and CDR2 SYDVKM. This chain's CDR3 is CASTPISGQENTGELFF. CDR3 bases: TGTGCCAGCACCCCCATATCGGGACAGGAAAACACCGGGGAGCTGTTTTTT.

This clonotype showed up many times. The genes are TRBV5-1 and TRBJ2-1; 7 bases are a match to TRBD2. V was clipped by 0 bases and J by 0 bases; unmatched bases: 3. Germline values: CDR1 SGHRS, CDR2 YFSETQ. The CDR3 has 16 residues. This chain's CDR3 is CASSLGGRTSYNEQFF. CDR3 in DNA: TGCGCCAGCAGCTTGGGCGGGAGAACCTCCTACAATGAGCAGTTCTTC.

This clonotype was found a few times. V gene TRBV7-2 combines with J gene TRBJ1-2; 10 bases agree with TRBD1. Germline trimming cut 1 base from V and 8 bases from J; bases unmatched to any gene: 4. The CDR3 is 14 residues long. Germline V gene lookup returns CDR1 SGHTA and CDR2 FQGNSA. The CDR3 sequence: CASSLGGQGGGYTF. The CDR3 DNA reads TGTGCCAGCAGCTTAGGCGGACAGGGGGGAGGCTACACCTTC.

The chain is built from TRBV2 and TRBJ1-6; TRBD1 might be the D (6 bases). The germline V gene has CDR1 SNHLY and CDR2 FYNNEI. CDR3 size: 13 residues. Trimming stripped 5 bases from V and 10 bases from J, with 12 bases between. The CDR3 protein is CASSRTERSPLHF. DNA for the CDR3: TGTGCCAGCAGTCGGACAGAGCGCTCACCCCTCCACTTT.

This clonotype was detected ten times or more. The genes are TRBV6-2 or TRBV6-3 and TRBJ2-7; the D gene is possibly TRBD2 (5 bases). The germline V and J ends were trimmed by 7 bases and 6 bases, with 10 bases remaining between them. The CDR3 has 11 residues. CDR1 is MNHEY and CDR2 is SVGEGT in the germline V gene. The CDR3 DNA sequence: TGTGCCAGCAATAATGGAGGCGAGCAGTACTTC. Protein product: CASNNGGEQYF.

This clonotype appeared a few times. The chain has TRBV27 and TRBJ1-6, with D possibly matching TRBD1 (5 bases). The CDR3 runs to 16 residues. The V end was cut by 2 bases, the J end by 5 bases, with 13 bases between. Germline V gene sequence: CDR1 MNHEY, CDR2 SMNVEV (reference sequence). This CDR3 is CASSLLVAGDNSPLHF. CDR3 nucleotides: TGTGCCAGCAGTTTACTGGTGGCGGGGGATAATTCACCCCTCCACTTT.

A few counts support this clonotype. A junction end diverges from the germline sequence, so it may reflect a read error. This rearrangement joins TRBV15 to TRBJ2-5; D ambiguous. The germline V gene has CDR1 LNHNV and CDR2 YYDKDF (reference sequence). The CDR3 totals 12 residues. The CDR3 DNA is TGTGCCACCAGCAACCGCGGCACTGCCTTTGCCTTC. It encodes CATSNRGTAFAF.

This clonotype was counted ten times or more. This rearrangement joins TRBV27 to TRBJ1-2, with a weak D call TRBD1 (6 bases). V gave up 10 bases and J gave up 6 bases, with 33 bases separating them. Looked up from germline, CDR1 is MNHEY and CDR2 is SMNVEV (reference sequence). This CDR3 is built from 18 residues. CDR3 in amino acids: CATPKPGCLLFRGHGYTF. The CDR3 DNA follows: TGTGCCACCCCTAAGCCGGGCTGCTTACTATTCAGGGGTCATGGCTACACCTTC.

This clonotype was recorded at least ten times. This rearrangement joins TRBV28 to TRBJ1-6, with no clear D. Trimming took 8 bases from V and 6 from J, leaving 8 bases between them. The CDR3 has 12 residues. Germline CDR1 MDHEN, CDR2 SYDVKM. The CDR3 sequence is CASLASNSPLHF. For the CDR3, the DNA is TGTGCCAGCCTTGCAAGTAATTCACCCCTCCACTTT.

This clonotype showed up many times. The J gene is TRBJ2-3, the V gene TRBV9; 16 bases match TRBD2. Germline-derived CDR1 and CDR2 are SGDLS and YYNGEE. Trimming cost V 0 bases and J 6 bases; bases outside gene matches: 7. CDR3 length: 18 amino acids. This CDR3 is CASSVGPGLAGGFDTQYF. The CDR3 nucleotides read TGTGCCAGCAGCGTAGGCCCGGGACTAGCGGGGGGGTTTGATACGCAGTATTTT.

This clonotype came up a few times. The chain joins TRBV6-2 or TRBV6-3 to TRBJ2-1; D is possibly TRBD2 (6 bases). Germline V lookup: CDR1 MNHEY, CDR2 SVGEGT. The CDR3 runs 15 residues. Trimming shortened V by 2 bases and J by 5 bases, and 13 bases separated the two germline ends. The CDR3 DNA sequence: TGTGCCAGCAGTTACCCTACTAGCTACGACAATGAGCAGTTCTTC. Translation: CASSYPTSYDNEQFF.

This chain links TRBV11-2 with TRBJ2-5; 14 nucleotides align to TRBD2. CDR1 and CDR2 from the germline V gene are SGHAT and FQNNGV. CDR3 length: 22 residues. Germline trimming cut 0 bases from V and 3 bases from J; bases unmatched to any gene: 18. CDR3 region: CASSLDDRPGLAGVALKETQYF. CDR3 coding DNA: TGTGCCAGCAGCTTAGACGACCGTCCGGGACTAGCGGGAGTAGCCCTCAAAGAGACCCAGTACTTC.

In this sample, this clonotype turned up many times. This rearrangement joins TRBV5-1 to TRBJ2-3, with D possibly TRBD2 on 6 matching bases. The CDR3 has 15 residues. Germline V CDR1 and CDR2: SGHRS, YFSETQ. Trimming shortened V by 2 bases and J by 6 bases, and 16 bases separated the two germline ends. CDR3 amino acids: CASSFQGAGSDTQYF. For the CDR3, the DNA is TGCGCCAGCAGCTTCCAGGGAGCGGGCAGCGATACGCAGTATTTT.

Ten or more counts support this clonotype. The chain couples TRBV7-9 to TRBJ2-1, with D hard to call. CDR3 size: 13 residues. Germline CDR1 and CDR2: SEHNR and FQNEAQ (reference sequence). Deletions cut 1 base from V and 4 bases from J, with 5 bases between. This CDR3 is CASSLEEYNEQFF. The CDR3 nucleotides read TGTGCCAGCAGCTTAGAAGAGTACAATGAGCAGTTCTTC.

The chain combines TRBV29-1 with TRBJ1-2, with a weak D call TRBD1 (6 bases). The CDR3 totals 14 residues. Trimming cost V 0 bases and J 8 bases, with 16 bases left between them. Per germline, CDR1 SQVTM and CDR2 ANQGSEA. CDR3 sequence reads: CSVEDFQGRDGYTF. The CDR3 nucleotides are TGCAGCGTTGAAGATTTCCAGGGGCGGGACGGCTACACCTTC.

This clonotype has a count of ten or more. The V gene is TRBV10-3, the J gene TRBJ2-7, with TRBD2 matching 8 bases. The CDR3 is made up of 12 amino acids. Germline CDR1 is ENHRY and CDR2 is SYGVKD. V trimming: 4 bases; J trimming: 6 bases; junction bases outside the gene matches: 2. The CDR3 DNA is TGTGCCATCAGTGGGACTAGCCGCGAGCAGTACTTC. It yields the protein CAISGTSREQYF.

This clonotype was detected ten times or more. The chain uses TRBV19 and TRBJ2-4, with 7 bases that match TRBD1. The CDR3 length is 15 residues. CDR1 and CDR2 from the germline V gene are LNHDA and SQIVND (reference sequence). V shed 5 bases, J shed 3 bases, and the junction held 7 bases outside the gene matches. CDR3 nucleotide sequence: TGTGCCAGTAGTGCGGACAGGCAAATCAAAAACATTCAGTACTTC. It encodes CASSADRQIKNIQYF.

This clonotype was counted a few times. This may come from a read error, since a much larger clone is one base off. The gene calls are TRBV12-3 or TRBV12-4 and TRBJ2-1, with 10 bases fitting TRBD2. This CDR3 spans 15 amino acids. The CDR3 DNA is TGTGGCAGCAGTTTCAGTAGCGGGGGGTACAATGAGCAGTTCTTC. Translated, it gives CGSSFSSGGYNEQFF.

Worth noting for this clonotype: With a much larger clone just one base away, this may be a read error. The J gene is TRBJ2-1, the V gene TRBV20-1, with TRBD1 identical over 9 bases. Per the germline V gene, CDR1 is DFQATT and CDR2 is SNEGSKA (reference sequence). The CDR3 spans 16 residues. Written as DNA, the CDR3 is TGCTGTGCTAGTGTACTCGCCGGGACAGGGAGCCATGAGCAGTTCTTC. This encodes CCASVLAGTGSHEQFF.